This is a list of T cell receptor beta chains from one sample in a study of CD8 T cells in Susac syndrome. TCRdb reprocessed the immunoSEQ multiplex PCR reads via MiXCR and lists one record per CDR3 protein. Of 75,000 to 100,000 distinct CDR3 sequences listed, approximately 95% are singletons. What was sequenced was CD8+ T cells from PBMCs. These receptors were collected from a human donor with Susac syndrome. The CDR3 runs from the conserved cysteine through the conserved F or W. D genes are given only for firm matches. Clone size is shown for a subset of rows, as once, few, many or a class of expanded clone.

D gene: NA
J gene: TRBJ1-2
clone size: NA
V gene: TRBV29-1
CDR3 DNA: TGCAGCGTTGAAAGGATTGGGGGCTATGGCTACACCTTC
CDR3 protein: CSVERIGGYGYTF

D gene: TRBD2
J gene: TRBJ2-2
clone size: NA
V gene: TRBV9
CDR3 DNA: TGTGCCAGCAGCGTAAATCTAGCGGTTCCTAACACCGGGGAGCTGTTTTTT
CDR3 protein: CASSVNLAVPNTGELFF

D gene: TRBD2
J gene: TRBJ2-1
clone size: NA
V gene: TRBV20-1
CDR3 DNA: TGCAGTGCTAGAGGTGTCAGGGAGGGCAATGAGCAGTTCTTC
CDR3 protein: CSARGVREGNEQFF

D gene: NA
J gene: TRBJ2-7
clone size: NA
V gene: TRBV27
CDR3 DNA: TGTGCCAGCAGTTCGCTGGACAGCTACGAGCAGTACTTC
CDR3 protein: CASSSLDSYEQYF

D gene: TRBD2
J gene: TRBJ2-1
clone size: NA
V gene: TRBV2
CDR3 DNA: TGTGCCAGCAGAGTAGCGGGACCCCCCGATGAGCAGTTCTTC
CDR3 protein: CASRVAGPPDEQFF

D gene: NA
J gene: TRBJ1-4
clone size: once
V gene: TRBV9
CDR3 DNA: TGTGCCAGCAGCCCCGACGGAGGGGACCGGGAAAAACTGTTTTTT
CDR3 protein: CASSPDGGDREKLFF

D gene: NA
J gene: TRBJ2-2
clone size: NA
V gene: TRBV20-1
CDR3 DNA: TGCAGTGCTAGCCTCGATTCGACGGACGGGGAGCTGTTTTTT
CDR3 protein: CSASLDSTDGELFF

D gene: NA
J gene: TRBJ2-5
clone size: NA
V gene: TRBV21-1
CDR3 DNA: TGTGCCAGCAGCAAAACAGGGGGCGAGACCCAGTACTTC
CDR3 protein: CASSKTGGETQYF

D gene: NA
J gene: TRBJ2-5
clone size: NA
V gene: TRBV4-1
CDR3 DNA: TGCGCCAGCAGCGTATGGGCAGAGGACTTTGAGACCCAGTACTTC
CDR3 protein: CASSVWAEDFETQYF

D gene: TRBD1
J gene: TRBJ2-5
clone size: NA
V gene: TRBV28
CDR3 DNA: TGTGCCAGCAGTTTCACAGGGGGCCAAGAGACCCAGTACTTC
CDR3 protein: CASSFTGGQETQYF

D gene: NA
J gene: TRBJ2-7
clone size: NA
V gene: TRBV3-1
CDR3 DNA: TGTGCCAGCAGCCAAGGCGGAACCCCGGGCGAGCAGTACTTC
CDR3 protein: CASSQGGTPGEQYF

D gene: NA
J gene: TRBJ1-1
clone size: NA
V gene: TRBV29-1
CDR3 DNA: TGCAGCGGGGAACTGACAGAGCACACTGAAGCTTTCTTT
CDR3 protein: CSGELTEHTEAFF

D gene: NA
J gene: TRBJ1-1
clone size: NA
V gene: TRBV6-6
CDR3 DNA: TGTGCCAGCAGTTACCTACTGAACACTGAAGCTTTCTTT
CDR3 protein: CASSYLLNTEAFF

D gene: NA
J gene: TRBJ2-7
clone size: NA
V gene: TRBV5-1
CDR3 DNA: TGCGCCAGCAGCTTCAGTTCCGACTACGAGCAGTACTTC
CDR3 protein: CASSFSSDYEQYF

D gene: NA
J gene: TRBJ2-1
clone size: NA
V gene: TRBV10-3
CDR3 DNA: TGTGCCATCAGTGAGGGAGGCTCAAATGAGCAGTTCTTC
CDR3 protein: CAISEGGSNEQFF

D gene: TRBD1
J gene: TRBJ2-2
clone size: NA
V gene: TRBV14
CDR3 DNA: TGTGCCAGCAGCCAAGTCAGGGGGCTTAAGAACACCGGGGAGCTGTTTTTT
CDR3 protein: CASSQVRGLKNTGELFF

D gene: NA
J gene: TRBJ2-5
clone size: once
V gene: TRBV27
CDR3 DNA: TGTGCCAGCAGTTTCAGCCCCCCCAGAGGGGGTGGAAAAGAGACCCAGTACTTC
CDR3 protein: CASSFSPPRGGGKETQYF

D gene: NA
J gene: TRBJ1-2
clone size: NA
V gene: TRBV12-3/TRBV12-4
CDR3 DNA: TGTGCCAGCAGTTTTGGCCCGGGACATTCTGGCTACACCTTC
CDR3 protein: CASSFGPGHSGYTF

D gene: TRBD2
J gene: TRBJ2-1
clone size: NA
V gene: TRBV20-1
CDR3 DNA: TGCAGTGCTAGACCCCTAGCGGGTGACAATGAGCAGTTCTTC
CDR3 protein: CSARPLAGDNEQFF

D gene: NA
J gene: TRBJ1-5
clone size: NA
V gene: TRBV5-5
CDR3 DNA: TGTGCCAGCAGCTTGGACCCCACTGGTAGCAATCAGCCCCAGCATTTT
CDR3 protein: CASSLDPTGSNQPQHF